What follows are 31 T cell receptor beta chains derived from one specimen sequenced in a study of blood T cell repertoires in COVID-19. Using immunoSEQ multiplex PCR, the repertoire was profiled, and TCRdb retains in-frame clones only, with some absent. The sample lists 120,000 or so clones, 80% occurring once. The material sequenced was peripheral blood. The origin of the receptors is a human donor in a cohort sampled during active COVID-19.

The chain employs TRBV7-2 and TRBJ2-1; perhaps TRBD1 as D (5 bases). The V gene's germline CDR1 is SGHTA and CDR2 FQGNSA. The CDR3 length is 15 residues. The ends were cut back, 5 bases at V and 8 bases at J, with 19 bases in the middle. The CDR3 region has the DNA TGTGCCAGCAGCCCGCAAAGGGGCTCTGGGGATGAGCAGTTCTTC. Its translation is CASSPQRGSGDEQFF.

The chain carries TRBV29-1 and TRBJ2-7; 10 nucleotides agree with TRBD1. The V gene's germline CDR1 is SQVTM and CDR2 ANQGSEA. V trimming: 7 bases; J trimming: 3 bases; junction bases outside the gene matches: 6. The CDR3 is 13 residues long. CDR3 sequence: CSAQGQGFYEQYF. CDR3 in DNA: TGCAGCGCCCAGGGACAGGGGTTCTACGAGCAGTACTTC.

The gene calls are TRBV19 and TRBJ2-2; 7 nucleotides agree with TRBD2. J was trimmed by 2 bases and V by 7 bases; bases with no gene match: 13. The germline gives CDR1 LNHDA, CDR2 SQIVND (reference sequence). CDR3 length equals 17 residues. CDR3 DNA sequence: TGTGCCAGTATGGCGGATTTGGCGGGAGATAACACCGGGGAGCTGTTTTTT. Translating gives CASMADLAGDNTGELFF. The variable domain in full, completed from reference TRBV19 and TRBJ2-2, reads DGGITQSPKYLFRKEGQNVTLSCEQNLNHDAMYWYRQDPGQGLRLIYYSQIVNDFQKGDIAEGYSVSREKKESFPLTVTSAQKNPTAFYLCASMADLAGDNTGELFFGEGSRLTVL.

V and J are TRBV28 and TRBJ1-4; D is ambiguous. The ends were cut back, 5 bases at V and 12 bases at J, with 10 bases in the middle. The germline CDR1 and CDR2 sequences are MDHEN and SYDVKM. The CDR3 loop spans 11 amino acids. The CDR3 reads CASSSPGELFF. As DNA, the CDR3 is TGTGCCAGCAGTAGCCCCGGGGAACTGTTTTTT.

The chain has TRBV18 and TRBJ1-1; a weak D match, TRBD1 (6 bases). The CDR3 totals 15 residues. Trimming took off 3 bases at V and 0 bases at J, with 11 bases between the two ends. CDR1 is KGHSH, CDR2 LQKENI, per germline. The CDR3 region is CASSPPGQLNTEAFF. CDR3 in DNA: TGTGCCAGCTCACCGCCGGGACAATTGAACACTGAAGCTTTCTTT.

V usage is TRBV5-1 and J usage is TRBJ2-7; D not certain. CDR1 is SGHRS, CDR2 YFSETQ, per germline. V gave up 7 bases and J gave up 9 bases, with 14 bases separating them. The CDR3 totals 11 residues. DNA for the CDR3: TGCGCCAGCGGCAACAGTTTAGGGCAGTACTTC. It yields the protein CASGNSLGQYF.

This clone was detected once. This chain joins TRBV9 and TRBJ1-3; 8 bases line up with TRBD1. The CDR3 has 18 amino acids. Germline V gene data show CDR1 as SGDLS and CDR2 as YYNGEE. The V gene end was trimmed by 3 bases and the J gene end by 3 bases; junction bases not matched to a gene: 14. The CDR3, as DNA: TGTGCCAGCAGCGCACTACTAGGGCAGGGGGCGCTTGGAAACACCATATATTTT. This translates into CASSALLGQGALGNTIYF.

J is TRBJ2-2 and V is TRBV24-1; D remains ambiguous. Germline assignment: CDR1 KGHDR and CDR2 SFDVKD. Trimming shortened V by 1 base and J by 7 bases, and 6 bases separated the two germline ends. The CDR3 spans 13 residues. The CDR3 DNA reads TGTGCCACCAGTGATTTTCCGGTCGGGGAGCTGTTTTTT. It is translated as CATSDFPVGELFF.

This chain connects TRBV7-2 to TRBJ2-3, with 7 bases identical to TRBD1. Trimming took 4 bases from V and 4 from J; bases not matched to a gene: 5. CDR1 SGHTA and CDR2 FQGNSA come from the germline V gene. The CDR3 length is 14 residues. As DNA, the CDR3 is TGTGCCAGCAGCTCCTACAGGGGAGCAGATACGCAGTATTTT. The encoded protein is CASSSYRGADTQYF.

This clone occurred a few times. The rearrangement joins TRBV5-1 to TRBJ1-2, with D possibly being TRBD1 (6 bases). V lost 0 bases, J lost 3 bases, and 18 bases lay in between. The germline CDR1 and CDR2 sequences are SGHRS and YFSETQ. The CDR3 consists of 17 residues. DNA of the CDR3: TGCGCCAGCAGCTTGGGTGGCAGGGGCGGTCTGGACTATGGCTACACCTTC. As protein: CASSLGGRGGLDYGYTF. The whole variable domain, remainder taken from reference TRBV5-1 and TRBJ1-2, is KAGVTQTPRYLIKTRGQQVTLSCSPISGHRSVSWYQQTPGQGLQFLFEYFSETQRNKGNFPGRFSGRQFSNSRSEMNVSTLELGDSALYLCASSLGGRGGLDYGYTFGSGTRLTVV.

The chain combines TRBV24-1 with TRBJ1-2, with D possibly matching TRBD1 (6 bases). The CDR3 runs 16 residues. Per germline, CDR1 KGHDR and CDR2 SFDVKD. Trimming cost V 4 bases and J 0 bases, with 14 bases left between them. CDR3 protein: CATSDSRRTANYGYTF. Here the CDR3 DNA reads TGTGCCACCAGTGACAGCCGACGGACAGCTAACTATGGCTACACCTTC.

The chain carries TRBV28 and TRBJ1-1; D is uncertain. The V end lost 5 bases, the J end lost 7 bases, and 20 bases lay between the germline ends. CDR1 and CDR2 from the germline V gene are MDHEN and SYDVKM. The CDR3 runs to 15 residues. The chain's CDR3 is CASSPFSTDSDEAFF. DNA of the CDR3: TGTGCCAGCAGTCCCTTCTCCACGGACTCTGATGAAGCTTTCTTT.

The chain employs TRBV5-4 and TRBJ2-2, with D hard to call. The length of the CDR3 is 13 residues. Trimming removed 0 bases at V and 7 bases at J, with 7 bases between. Germline CDR1 reads SGHNT; CDR2 reads YYREEE (reference sequence). The CDR3, as DNA: TGTGCCAGCAGCTTGGATTTCAGCGGGGAGCTGTTTTTT. Amino acids: CASSLDFSGELFF.

V usage is TRBV4-1 and J usage is TRBJ1-4; 9 positions match TRBD1. Germline loops: CDR1 MGHRA, CDR2 YSYEKL. V lost 5 bases to trimming and J lost 5 bases; unmatched junction nucleotides: 6. This CDR3 is 15 amino acids long. CDR3 residues: CASSSRGTGNEKLFF. CDR3 DNA sequence: TGCGCCAGCAGCTCAAGAGGGACAGGGAATGAAAAACTGTTTTTT.

The V gene is TRBV28, the J gene TRBJ2-2, with D hard to call. This CDR3 is built from 14 residues. V lost 5 bases, J lost 1 base, and 8 bases lay in between. In germline, CDR1 is MDHEN, CDR2 SYDVKM. CDR3 sequence (DNA): TGTGCCAGCAGTGTCCCGGGGAACACCGGGGAGCTGTTTTTT. Translating it yields CASSVPGNTGELFF.

The genes are TRBV10-3 and TRBJ2-1; D ambiguous. This CDR3 is built from 14 residues. The V end was cut by 3 bases, the J end by 9 bases, with 15 bases between. The germline CDR1 and CDR2 sequences are ENHRY and SYGVKD. The CDR3 coding sequence is TGTGCCATCAGTGACCCCCCGGGTATCCCTGAGCAGTTCTTC. It yields the protein CAISDPPGIPEQFF.

The DNA for the CDR3 is TGCGCCAGCAGCCGAGGGGGGGACTCACCCCTCCACTTT. It yields the protein CASSRGGDSPLHF. This chain links TRBV4-3 with TRBJ1-6; D might be TRBD1 (6 bases). The germline CDR1 and CDR2 sequences are LGHNA and YSLEER. The CDR3 loop spans 13 amino acids. The V end lost 4 bases, the J end lost 10 bases, and 11 bases lay between the germline ends.

This chain joins TRBV7-2 and TRBJ2-6; tentative D call: TRBD1 (6 bases). This CDR3 comprises 15 residues. V lost 4 bases, J lost 2 bases, and 9 bases lay in between. Germline V gene sequence: CDR1 SGHTA, CDR2 FQGNSA. As DNA, the CDR3 is TGTGCCAGCAGCTCCCAGGGGCCTGGGGCCAACGTCCTGACTTTC. This translates into CASSSQGPGANVLTF.

V gene TRBV18 combines with J gene TRBJ2-5, with 13 positions matching TRBD2. Germline V gene sequence: CDR1 KGHSH, CDR2 LQKENI. The CDR3 length is 18 residues. The V segment lost 4 bases and the J segment 3 bases; nucleotides outside the gene matches: 11. CDR3 DNA sequence: TGTGCCAGCTCACTACTAGCGGGAGGGTCCGGTGGAAAAGAGACCCAGTACTTC. Translated, it gives CASSLLAGGSGGKETQYF.

The genes are TRBV28 and TRBJ1-3; D gene unclear. Germline-derived CDR1 and CDR2 are MDHEN and SYDVKM. The V end lost 1 base, the J end lost 2 bases, and 15 bases lay between the germline ends. The CDR3 runs to 17 residues. The CDR3 nucleotides read TGTGCCAGCAGTTTATTTGAGGGCCTAGGGCCTGGAAACACCATATATTTT. Translated: CASSLFEGLGPGNTIYF.

The chain couples TRBV27 to TRBJ2-1; D may be TRBD1 (6 bases). V was pared by 0 bases and J by 5 bases, with 11 bases between. CDR1 and CDR2 from the germline V gene are MNHEY and SMNVEV (reference sequence). This CDR3 contains 15 residues. CDR3 loop: CASSLSGDTNNEQFF. For the CDR3, the DNA is TGTGCCAGCAGTTTATCGGGGGACACTAACAATGAGCAGTTCTTC.

By frequency in the sample, this clone is medium-sized. This sequence joins TRBV11-2 and TRBJ1-1, with TRBD1 identical over 10 bases. The V segment lost 1 base and the J segment 8 bases; nucleotides outside the gene matches: 1. This CDR3 is 13 amino acids long. In germline, CDR1 is SGHAT, CDR2 FQNNGV. The CDR3 loop is CASSLGDRGEAFF. The CDR3 DNA sequence: TGTGCCAGCAGCTTAGGGGACAGGGGCGAAGCTTTCTTT. The variable domain in full, with the rest retrieved from reference TRBV11-2 and TRBJ1-1, is EAGVAQSPRYKIIEKRQSVAFWCNPISGHATLYWYQQILGQGPKLLIQFQNNGVVDDSQLPKDRFSAERLKGVDSTLKIQPAKLEDSAVYLCASSLGDRGEAFFGQGTRLTVV.

The J gene is TRBJ2-7, the V gene TRBV28; 9 positions match TRBD2. V trimming: 10 bases; J trimming: 0 bases; junction bases outside the gene matches: 13. The germline CDR1 and CDR2 sequences are MDHEN and SYDVKM. CDR3 size: 16 residues. The DNA of the CDR3 is TGTGCCACCCAGGAAGCGGGAGGCCAGAGCTCCTACGAGCAGTACTTC. It yields the protein CATQEAGGQSSYEQYF.

The chain employs TRBV5-1 and TRBJ1-2; D possibly corresponds to TRBD1 (6 bases). CDR3 size: 15 residues. Germline V gene data show CDR1 as SGHRS and CDR2 as YFSETQ. V was clipped by 3 bases and J by 4 bases, with 16 bases between them. Written as DNA, the CDR3 is TGCGCCAGCAGCTCCGGGGACACAAGTGTCTATGGCTACACCTTC. Translating gives CASSSGDTSVYGYTF.

The sample holds one count of this clone. V gene TRBV18 combines with J gene TRBJ1-1; D is uncertain. In germline, CDR1 is KGHSH, CDR2 LQKENI. The CDR3 totals 14 residues. V was clipped by 6 bases and J by 5 bases, with 16 bases between them. The CDR3 coding sequence is TGTGCCAGCTCCCGAGTCGGGGTTCGGACTGAAGCTTTCTTT. Protein product: CASSRVGVRTEAFF. The complete variable domain, with remaining parts taken from reference TRBV18 and TRBJ1-1, reads NAGVMQNPRHLVRRRGQEARLRCSPMKGHSHVYWYRQLPEEGLKFMVYLQKENIIDESGMPKERFSAEFPKEGPSILRIQQVVRGDSAAYFCASSRVGVRTEAFFGQGTRLTVV.

This chain uses TRBV18 with TRBJ1-1, with D hard to call. The CDR3 extends over 14 amino acids. Per germline, CDR1 KGHSH and CDR2 LQKENI. The V gene lost 0 bases and the J gene lost 4 bases, with 9 bases spanning the gap. CDR3 sequence reads: CASSPPPGSTEAFF. The CDR3, as DNA: TGTGCCAGCTCACCACCCCCGGGAAGCACTGAAGCTTTCTTT.

About this clone: Other DNA sequences from this sample encode an identical CDR3 as well. V is TRBV7-2 and J is TRBJ2-1; 7 bases align to TRBD1. Unmatched junction bases numbered 0, after V lost 1 base and J lost 0 bases. CDR3 size: 15 residues. The germline CDR1 and CDR2 sequences are SGHTA and FQGNSA. In DNA form, the CDR3 reads TGTGCCAGCAGCTTAGACAGGGGCTCCTACAATGAGCAGTTCTTC. Its translation: CASSLDRGSYNEQFF.

The chain combines TRBV2 with TRBJ1-1; D perhaps matches TRBD1 (6 bases). This CDR3 contains 14 residues. With 6 bases removed from V and 8 bases from J, the gap between germline ends came to 19 bases. The germline gives CDR1 SNHLY, CDR2 FYNNEI. CDR3 DNA: TGTGCCAGCAGCCAGACAGGTCCCAGGACCGAAGCTTTCTTT. As protein: CASSQTGPRTEAFF.

This chain connects TRBV27 to TRBJ2-5; maybe TRBD2 (7 bases). The CDR3 sequence is 14 residues long. CDR1 and CDR2 (germline): MNHEY, SMNVEV (reference sequence). V was pared by 1 base and J by 4 bases, with 10 bases between. CDR3 protein: CASSLWGGRETQYF. CDR3 sequence (DNA): TGTGCCAGCAGTTTATGGGGGGGCCGAGAGACCCAGTACTTC.

The chain carries TRBV4-3 and TRBJ2-4, with 7 nucleotides matching TRBD1. Germline V CDR1 and CDR2: LGHNA, YSLEER. Trimming cost V 4 bases and J 0 bases; bases outside gene matches: 6. The CDR3 contains 16 residues. The CDR3 protein is CASSPGTVLAKNIQYF. DNA of the CDR3: TGCGCCAGCAGCCCAGGGACAGTTCTAGCCAAAAACATTCAGTACTTC.

The V and J genes are TRBV5-1 and TRBJ2-7; D perhaps matches TRBD2 (7 bases). This CDR3 contains 17 residues. The ends were cut back, 1 base at V and 6 bases at J, with 23 bases in the middle. Germline CDR1 is SGHRS and CDR2 is YFSETQ. The CDR3 coding sequence is TGCGCCAGCAGCTTGTCCGCGGGGGCGACGAGGACCGGCGAGCAGTACTTC. This translates into CASSLSAGATRTGEQYF.